The 22 T cell receptor beta chains listed next were all sequenced from one sample in a study of OX40 agonist ivuxolimab in advanced cancers. Libraries were prepared by immunoSEQ multiplex PCR; TCRdb keeps only in-frame clonotypes and omits some of them. The sample records over 75,000 clones, approximately 89% being singletons. This sample comprised CD4+ or CD8+ T cells sorted from blood, obtained in a trial of the OX40 agonist ivuxolimab. The receptors stem from an adult with an advanced solid tumor such as melanoma, head and neck, liver or kidney cancer.

This rearrangement joins TRBV14 to TRBJ2-7, with TRBD2 matching 13 bases. The J segment lost 7 bases and the V segment lost 4 bases, leaving 10 bases of the junction unmatched. This CDR3 is built from 16 residues. Germline-derived CDR1 and CDR2 are SGHDN and FVKESK. This chain's CDR3 is CASSLRGGTSGNEQYF. The DNA for the CDR3 is TGTGCCAGCAGCCTACGAGGTGGGACTAGCGGGAATGAGCAGTACTTC. Full variable domain (missing parts from reference TRBV14 and TRBJ2-7): EAGVTQFPSHSVIEKGQTVTLRCDPISGHDNLYWYRRVMGKEIKFLLHFVKESKQDESGMPNNRFLAERTGGTYSTLKVQPAELEDSGVYFCASSLRGGTSGNEQYFGPGTRLTVT.

This chain links TRBV6-5 with TRBJ2-7, with D possibly TRBD1 on 5 matching bases. Germline values: CDR1 MNHEY, CDR2 SVGAGI. This CDR3 is 13 amino acids long. The germline V and J ends were trimmed by 2 bases and 4 bases, with 9 bases remaining between them. The CDR3, as DNA: TGTGCCAGCAGTTACCAGGGATTTTACGAGCAGTACGTC. This codes for CASSYQGFYEQYV.

This rearrangement joins TRBV5-3 to TRBJ2-7; 11 positions match TRBD1. TRBV5-3 is designated an ORF whose function remains uncertain. The junction had 5 bases not matched to a gene; V was cut back by 2 bases and J by 7 bases. This CDR3 region has 14 residues. The CDR3 is CARSLGQGADEQYV. The CDR3, as DNA: TGTGCCAGAAGCTTAGGACAGGGGGCGGATGAGCAGTACGTC.

Regarding this clone: Within the sample, other DNA sequences also encode this same CDR3. The chain couples TRBV5-1 to TRBJ1-1, with TRBD1 matching over 7 bases. V shed 0 bases and J 4 bases; nucleotides not matched to a gene: 3. Germline assignment: CDR1 SGHRS and CDR2 YFSETQ. The CDR3 runs to 14 residues. For the CDR3, the DNA is TGCGCCAGCAGCTTGGGACAGGGAACCACTGAAGCTTTCTTT. Protein: CASSLGQGTTEAFF. The whole variable domain, remainder taken from reference TRBV5-1 and TRBJ1-1, is KAGVTQTPRYLIKTRGQQVTLSCSPISGHRSVSWYQQTPGQGLQFLFEYFSETQRNKGNFPGRFSGRQFSNSRSEMNVSTLELGDSALYLCASSLGQGTTEAFFGQGTRLTVV.

This rearrangement joins TRBV27 to TRBJ2-7, with a tentative D call TRBD2 (5 bases). Looked up from germline, CDR1 is MNHEY and CDR2 is SMNVEV (reference sequence). The CDR3 is made up of 13 amino acids. Trimming pared 0 bases from V and 5 bases from J, leaving 8 bases between. CDR3 in amino acids: CASSLSGVNEQYF. CDR3 bases: TGTGCCAGCAGTTTATCGGGAGTCAACGAGCAGTACTTC.

The V call is TRBV19, the J call TRBJ1-4; the match to TRBD1 covers 9 bases. V was clipped by 6 bases and J by 4 bases; unmatched bases: 6. This CDR3 is 15 amino acids long. Germline values: CDR1 LNHDA, CDR2 SQIVND (reference sequence). The CDR3 nucleotides read TGTGCCAGTAGAGAATTGACAGGGGGTAATGAAAAACTGTTTTTT. This codes for CASRELTGGNEKLFF.

In its sample, this clone was seen once. The chain is built from TRBV18 and TRBJ2-1, with D perhaps TRBD2 (7 bases). V lost 7 bases to trimming and J lost 9 bases, with 16 bases between them. The CDR3 has 13 amino acids. The germline V gene encodes CDR1 KGHSH and CDR2 LQKENI. The CDR3 is CASLGASGIEQFF. The CDR3 nucleotides are TGTGCCAGCTTGGGGGCAAGCGGGATTGAGCAGTTCTTC.

The genes are TRBV6-1 and TRBJ1-1; D is uncertain. Germline lookup yields CDR1 MNHNS and CDR2 SASEGT. V lost 7 bases and J 1 base, leaving 7 bases between the germline ends. This CDR3 contains 12 residues. The DNA of the CDR3 is TGTGCCAGCATCCCCTGGAACACTGAAGCTTTCTTT. Its protein is CASIPWNTEAFF.

The V gene is TRBV27, the J gene TRBJ2-6; D gene ambiguous. This CDR3 region has 17 residues. V was trimmed by 3 bases and J by 0 bases, leaving 12 bases between them. CDR1 is MNHEY and CDR2 is SMNVEV in the germline V gene (reference sequence). CDR3 DNA: TGTGCCAGCAGTTTGATCCCCGTCCACTCTGGGGCCAACGTCCTGACTTTC. This translates into CASSLIPVHSGANVLTF.

The V call is TRBV12-5, the J call TRBJ2-5; D remains unclear. V shed 1 base and J shed 4 bases, with 7 bases lying between them. Looked up from germline, CDR1 is LGHNT and CDR2 is FRNRAP. CDR3 length: 13 amino acids. The CDR3 is CASGLGTAETQYF. The CDR3 region has the DNA TGTGCTAGTGGTTTGGGGACCGCAGAGACCCAGTACTTC.

The V and J genes are TRBV5-1 and TRBJ2-3; TRBD2 might be the D (7 bases). Deletions cut 0 bases from V and 1 base from J, with 15 bases between. Germline V gives CDR1 SGHRS, CDR2 YFSETQ. This CDR3 has 17 residues. The CDR3 sequence is CASSLVSGGRGTDTQYF. For the CDR3, the DNA is TGCGCCAGCAGCTTGGTTTCGGGGGGCCGGGGCACAGATACGCAGTATTTT.

V usage is TRBV11-3 and J usage is TRBJ1-3; no reliable D call. The CDR3 is 15 residues long. Trimming took 0 bases from V and 0 from J, leaving 6 bases between them. The V gene's germline CDR1 is SGHNT and CDR2 YENEEA. The CDR3 protein is CASSLDPDSGNTIYF. CDR3 coding DNA: TGTGCCAGCAGCTTAGATCCCGACTCTGGAAACACCATATATTTT.

The genes are TRBV6-1 and TRBJ1-4, with 7 bases aligning to TRBD1. The length of the CDR3 is 16 residues. J lost 4 bases, V lost 0 bases, and 5 bases had no gene match. Germline V gene data show CDR1 as MNHNS and CDR2 as SASEGT. Here the CDR3 DNA reads TGTGCCAGCAGTGAAGCAGACAGGGCTGATAATGAAAAACTGTTTTTT. It translates to CASSEADRADNEKLFF.

This chain links TRBV5-1 with TRBJ2-7; TRBD1 matches at 9 bases. The CDR3 sequence is 17 residues long. V lost 4 bases, J lost 2 bases, and 13 bases stayed unmatched. Per germline, CDR1 SGHRS and CDR2 YFSETQ. CDR3 protein: CASSQRFWTGDPYEQYF. The CDR3 coding sequence is TGCGCCAGCAGCCAACGGTTCTGGACAGGGGACCCCTACGAGCAGTACTTC.

This chain joins TRBV6-4 and TRBJ1-4; D is unclear. CDR3 length: 17 residues. V was trimmed by 6 bases and J by 0 bases, leaving 17 bases between them. Germline lookup yields CDR1 MRHNA and CDR2 SNTAGT. DNA for the CDR3: TGTGCCAGCAGCGATCTAGCCCGATTTGCAACTAATGAAAAACTGTTTTTT. Translated: CASSDLARFATNEKLFF.

The chain uses TRBV7-8 and TRBJ1-1; D possibly corresponds to TRBD1 (6 bases). Trimming cost V 5 bases and J 5 bases, with 15 bases left between them. Germline lookup yields CDR1 SGHVS and CDR2 FQNEAQ. This CDR3 is built from 14 residues. Written as DNA, the CDR3 is TGTGCCAGCAGCCCACAGGGAGGATGGACTGAAGCTTTCTTT. It yields the protein CASSPQGGWTEAFF.

The V and J genes are TRBV5-1 and TRBJ2-2; no clear D. The CDR3 is 15 residues long. Germline CDR1 and CDR2: SGHRS and YFSETQ. V lost 4 bases to trimming and J lost 2 bases, with 12 bases between them. CDR3 sequence (DNA): TGCGCCAGCAGCGTGCTAGAGCGAAACACCGGGGAGCTGTTTTTT. It translates to CASSVLERNTGELFF.

The chain is built from TRBV6-1 and TRBJ2-7; D not certain. This CDR3 comprises 11 residues. Germline CDR1 reads MNHNS; CDR2 reads SASEGT. Trimming took off 7 bases at V and 2 bases at J, with 6 bases between the two ends. The CDR3 coding sequence is TGTGCCAGCACCGCGACCTACGAGCAGTACGTC. Translated: CASTATYEQYV.

This clone was recorded only once. The rearrangement uses TRBV7-9 and TRBJ2-1; unclear D gene. This CDR3 has 14 amino acids. V lost 4 bases, J lost 0 bases, and 7 bases lay in between. Germline V gene sequence: CDR1 SEHNR, CDR2 FQNEAQ (reference sequence). The CDR3 sequence is CASSSSSSYNEQFF. The DNA of the CDR3 is TGTGCCAGCAGCTCTAGTAGCTCCTACAATGAGCAGTTCTTC.

V and J are TRBV19 and TRBJ1-1; a weak D match, TRBD1 (5 bases). This CDR3 spans 15 amino acids. V lost 7 bases, J lost 5 bases, and 20 bases lay in between. The germline CDR1 and CDR2 sequences are LNHDA and SQIVND (reference sequence). The CDR3 nucleotides are TGTGCCAGTAACCCCCTTCGGGGACTTACGACTGAAGCTTTCTTT. It specifies CASNPLRGLTTEAFF. Full variable domain (missing parts from reference TRBV19 and TRBJ1-1): DGGITQSPKYLFRKEGQNVTLSCEQNLNHDAMYWYRQDPGQGLRLIYYSQIVNDFQKGDIAEGYSVSREKKESFPLTVTSAQKNPTAFYLCASNPLRGLTTEAFFGQGTRLTVV.

The J gene is TRBJ2-1, the V gene TRBV18, with TRBD2 matching 11 bases. Trimming took 6 bases from V and 9 from J; bases not matched to a gene: 13. The V gene's germline CDR1 is KGHSH and CDR2 LQKENI. The CDR3 loop spans 16 amino acids. The DNA for the CDR3 is TGTGCCAGCTCTCCTCCGGGACTAGCGGTGGAGGGTGAGCAGTTCTTC. This codes for CASSPPGLAVEGEQFF.

This clone was observed a few times. The chain employs TRBV5-1 and TRBJ1-2, with 12 bases identical to TRBD1. This CDR3 region has 14 residues. J gave up 7 bases and V 1 base, and 2 bases lay outside the gene matches. The germline CDR1 and CDR2 sequences are SGHRS and YFSETQ. CDR3 nucleotide sequence: TGCGCCAGCAGCTTGAGGGACAGGGGGCCTGGCTACACCTTC. Amino acid sequence: CASSLRDRGPGYTF.